The source of this T cell receptor beta chain is a study of T cells in women clearing cervical HPV infection. Across the whole study: Controls' single incident HPV16 infection cleared within 12 months without precancer. Study conclusions and caveats: Timing of associations relative to infection is unclear; T-cell subsets were not isolated. CIN3+ cases had significantly higher TCR richness than controls; evenness did not differ. Cases carried less TRBV6-7 than controls: roughly 0.12% versus 0.17%.

Germline CDR1 LNHDA, CDR2 SQIVND (reference sequence). Trimming took off 4 bases at V and 0 bases at J, with 13 bases between the two ends. This CDR3 has 17 amino acids. In regard to this clone: Its antigen remains unknown. The read is 3 residues too short to cover the CDR3 end, so that end is filled in from the germline J gene.

Data came from immunoSEQ multiplex PCR; TCRdb stores just in-frame clones and leaves some out. This sample's clone table lists about 40,000 clones. The chain recombines TRBV19 with TRBJ1-6; D remains ambiguous. The TCR comes from a woman between 18 and 69 years old with a cervical HPV16 infection that either progressed to CIN3+ or cleared (not recorded which). The material sequenced was blood buffy coat. CDR3 loop: CASSKSGHSSYNSPLHF. Incomplete CDR3 DNA: TGTGCCAGTAGTAAAAGCGGGCATAGCTCCTATAATTCACCC.